The rows below give T cell receptor beta chains drawn from one sample of a study of regulatory T cells in long-lasting Graves disease. MiXCR was run by TCRdb on the multiplex PCR reads, yielding one entry per CDR3 protein. The sample yields about 460,000 distinct CDR3 sequences, around 15% seen once. The sample was also reused in another study, on T cells in Graves' hyperthyroidism and ophthalmopathy.

The sequenced sample was peripheral blood mononuclear cells (PBMCs), obtained at new diagnosis, from a patient treated with antithyroid drugs. The source is a woman between 45 and 60 years old with Graves disease. CDR3s include the opening cysteine and the closing phenylalanine or tryptophan. The order of the fields is J gene, clone size, D gene, V gene, CDR3 DNA, CDR3 protein. A D gene is named only where the DNA matches it firmly. Expanded clones are given a class, and other clones once, few, many or no size at all.

j_call: TRBJ1-3
clone_size: many
d_call: -
v_call: TRBV3-1
cdr3_nt: TGTGCCAGCAGCCAAGATCTGAAGCCTGGAAACACCATATATTTT
cdr3_aa: CASSQDLKPGNTIYF

j_call: TRBJ2-7
clone_size: few
d_call: TRBD2
v_call: TRBV7-8
cdr3_nt: TGTGCCAGCAGCCCGGAGGGACTAGCGGGAGATAGAGAGCAGTACTTC
cdr3_aa: CASSPEGLAGDREQYF

j_call: TRBJ1-5
clone_size: many
d_call: -
v_call: TRBV18
cdr3_nt: TGTGCCAGCTCACCATCGGGCAGCAATCAGCCCCAGCATTTT
cdr3_aa: CASSPSGSNQPQHF

j_call: TRBJ2-2
clone_size: many
d_call: -
v_call: TRBV5-5
cdr3_nt: TGTGCCAGCAGCTTGGCCGGTCCCGGGGAGCTGTTTTTT
cdr3_aa: CASSLAGPGELFF

j_call: TRBJ2-3
clone_size: many
d_call: TRBD2
v_call: TRBV7-6
cdr3_nt: TGTGCCAGCAGCTTAGCGCGTCTAGCGGGAGGGACAGATACGCAGTATTTT
cdr3_aa: CASSLARLAGGTDTQYF

j_call: TRBJ2-7
clone_size: many
d_call: TRBD1
v_call: TRBV6-5
cdr3_nt: TGTGCCAGCAGTTACTCGACAGGGGGCGAGCAGTACTTC
cdr3_aa: CASSYSTGGEQYF

j_call: TRBJ2-7
clone_size: many
d_call: -
v_call: TRBV28
cdr3_nt: TGTGCCAGCAGTTACTCAGCCTACGAGCAGTACTTC
cdr3_aa: CASSYSAYEQYF

j_call: TRBJ2-1
clone_size: many
d_call: -
v_call: TRBV10-3
cdr3_nt: TGTGCCATCAGCGTCCGGGGCCACAATGAGCAGTTCTTC
cdr3_aa: CAISVRGHNEQFF

j_call: TRBJ1-5
clone_size: few
d_call: -
v_call: TRBV12-3/TRBV12-4
cdr3_nt: TGTGCCAGCACCCTTGAGGGGCAGCCCCAGCATTTT
cdr3_aa: CASTLEGQPQHF

j_call: TRBJ2-2
clone_size: few
d_call: -
v_call: TRBV5-4
cdr3_nt: TGTGCCAGCAGCTTAGACAGGCGTGCGAACACCGGGGAGCTGTTTTTT
cdr3_aa: CASSLDRRANTGELFF

j_call: TRBJ1-4
clone_size: many
d_call: TRBD1
v_call: TRBV28
cdr3_nt: TGTGCCAGCAGCTATACTACCAGGGGGTGGGAAGAAAAACTGTTTTTT
cdr3_aa: CASSYTTRGWEEKLFF

j_call: TRBJ2-7
clone_size: many
d_call: TRBD2
v_call: TRBV20-1
cdr3_nt: TGCAGTGCTAGAGATGCAGGGACTAGCAACTACGAGCAGTACTTC
cdr3_aa: CSARDAGTSNYEQYF

j_call: TRBJ1-3
clone_size: few
d_call: TRBD1
v_call: TRBV9
cdr3_nt: TGTGCCAGCAGCGTAGCTGCGACAGGGGAAGCTGGAAACACCATATATTTT
cdr3_aa: CASSVAATGEAGNTIYF

j_call: TRBJ1-4
clone_size: many
d_call: TRBD1
v_call: TRBV12-3/TRBV12-4
cdr3_nt: TGTGCCAGCAGGGATCAGGGGGATGGTAATGAAAAACTGTTTTTT
cdr3_aa: CASRDQGDGNEKLFF

j_call: TRBJ1-1
clone_size: few
d_call: -
v_call: TRBV6-5
cdr3_nt: TGTGCCAGCAGTTATAGGCAAGAAGCTTTCTTT
cdr3_aa: CASSYRQEAFF

j_call: TRBJ1-6
clone_size: -
d_call: TRBD1
v_call: TRBV2
cdr3_nt: TGTGCCAGCAGACTCGAGGGGGCTAATTCACCCCTCCACTTT
cdr3_aa: CASRLEGANSPLHF

j_call: TRBJ1-1
clone_size: many
d_call: -
v_call: TRBV12-3/TRBV12-4
cdr3_nt: TGTGCCAGCAGTCTCGGGACTTCGGGGGGGGAAGGCGCTGAAGCTTTCTTT
cdr3_aa: CASSLGTSGGEGAEAFF

j_call: TRBJ2-7
clone_size: many
d_call: TRBD2
v_call: TRBV20-1
cdr3_nt: TGCAGTGCAAGGACTAGCGGGAGCTCCTACGAGCAGTACTTC
cdr3_aa: CSARTSGSSYEQYF

j_call: TRBJ2-1
clone_size: few
d_call: -
v_call: TRBV12-3/TRBV12-4
cdr3_nt: TGTGCCAGCAGTTTCCCGGGACTTCCCAATGAGCAGTTCTTC
cdr3_aa: CASSFPGLPNEQFF

j_call: TRBJ2-7
clone_size: many
d_call: TRBD2
v_call: TRBV7-2
cdr3_nt: TGTGCCAGCAGCTTAGAGCGGGACTACGCCTACGAGCAGTACTTC
cdr3_aa: CASSLERDYAYEQYF

j_call: TRBJ2-2
clone_size: -
d_call: -
v_call: TRBV6-4
cdr3_nt: TGTGCCAGCAGCGGACAAGGGGGACCTTCCAACACCGGGGAGCTGTTTTTT
cdr3_aa: CASSGQGGPSNTGELFF

j_call: TRBJ1-1
clone_size: many
d_call: -
v_call: TRBV7-3
cdr3_nt: TGTGCCAGCAGCAAAACAGGGAGTACTGAAGCTTTCTTT
cdr3_aa: CASSKTGSTEAFF

j_call: TRBJ2-7
clone_size: -
d_call: TRBD1
v_call: TRBV7-9
cdr3_nt: TGTGCCAGCACCACTGAACAGGGGGAGAGCTACGAGCAGTACTTC
cdr3_aa: CASTTEQGESYEQYF

j_call: TRBJ2-1
clone_size: few
d_call: TRBD2
v_call: TRBV2
cdr3_nt: TGTGCCAGCCCCCAAGCGGGATCCTACAATGAGCAGTTCTTC
cdr3_aa: CASPQAGSYNEQFF

j_call: TRBJ1-5
clone_size: many
d_call: -
v_call: TRBV7-2
cdr3_nt: TGTGCCAGCAGCTTAGCGTCGGCAGATCATCAGCCCCAGCATTTT
cdr3_aa: CASSLASADHQPQHF

j_call: TRBJ2-1
clone_size: many
d_call: -
v_call: TRBV20-1
cdr3_nt: TGCAGTGCTAGAGATAGAAAGGGGGCCTACAATGAGCAGTTCTTC
cdr3_aa: CSARDRKGAYNEQFF

j_call: TRBJ2-3
clone_size: -
d_call: TRBD1
v_call: TRBV10-3
cdr3_nt: TGTGCCATCAGTGAGTCGACTGGACAGGGCACAGATACGCAGTATTTT
cdr3_aa: CAISESTGQGTDTQYF

j_call: TRBJ1-1
clone_size: -
d_call: -
v_call: TRBV7-9
cdr3_nt: TGTGCCAGCAGCTACAGGGTAACTGAAGCTTTCTTT
cdr3_aa: CASSYRVTEAFF

j_call: TRBJ1-1
clone_size: many
d_call: -
v_call: TRBV2
cdr3_nt: TGTGCCAGCATCCGGGAGCTGAACACTGAAGCTTTCTTT
cdr3_aa: CASIRELNTEAFF

j_call: TRBJ2-1
clone_size: -
d_call: TRBD2
v_call: TRBV7-2
cdr3_nt: TGTGCCAGCAGCCGGACTAGCGGGGCCGGGGGGGATGAGCAGTTCTTC
cdr3_aa: CASSRTSGAGGDEQFF

j_call: TRBJ1-1
clone_size: -
d_call: -
v_call: TRBV6-1
cdr3_nt: TGTGCCAGCAGATCCGGACGGGATAACACTGAAGCTTTCTTT
cdr3_aa: CASRSGRDNTEAFF

j_call: TRBJ1-5
clone_size: many
d_call: -
v_call: TRBV3-1
cdr3_nt: TGTGCCAGCAGCTTGACGGGGGGTAGCAATCAGCCCCAGCATTTT
cdr3_aa: CASSLTGGSNQPQHF

j_call: TRBJ1-5
clone_size: -
d_call: -
v_call: TRBV19
cdr3_nt: TGTGCCAGTAGTATAGGGGTCAAAAATCAGCCCCAGCATTTT
cdr3_aa: CASSIGVKNQPQHF

j_call: TRBJ2-7
clone_size: few
d_call: TRBD1
v_call: TRBV6-2/TRBV6-3
cdr3_nt: TGTGCCAGCAGTTACACCAAACCGGGACAGGACAACGAGCAGTACTTC
cdr3_aa: CASSYTKPGQDNEQYF

j_call: TRBJ1-2
clone_size: many
d_call: -
v_call: TRBV28
cdr3_nt: TGTGCCAGCAGTCCGCGGATCGGTGGCTACACCTTC
cdr3_aa: CASSPRIGGYTF

j_call: TRBJ2-7
clone_size: many
d_call: TRBD1
v_call: TRBV5-5
cdr3_nt: TGTGCCAGCAGCCAACAGGGGTGGGAGCAGTACTTC
cdr3_aa: CASSQQGWEQYF

j_call: TRBJ2-5
clone_size: few
d_call: TRBD2
v_call: TRBV7-2
cdr3_nt: TGTGCCAGCAGCTTAAGTCTAGCGGGAGGATTGGAGACCCAGTACTTC
cdr3_aa: CASSLSLAGGLETQYF

j_call: TRBJ1-2
clone_size: -
d_call: TRBD1
v_call: TRBV7-2
cdr3_nt: TGTGCCAGCAGCTTCGAGACAGGGGACTATGGCTACACCTTC
cdr3_aa: CASSFETGDYGYTF

j_call: TRBJ2-7
clone_size: many
d_call: TRBD2
v_call: TRBV7-8
cdr3_nt: TGTGCCAGCAGCCGTCCTAGCGGGCTAACCTACGAGCAGTACTTC
cdr3_aa: CASSRPSGLTYEQYF

j_call: TRBJ2-6
clone_size: many
d_call: -
v_call: TRBV2
cdr3_nt: TGTGCCAGCAGGAAACTCCGCTCTGGGGCCAACGTCCTGACTTTC
cdr3_aa: CASRKLRSGANVLTF

j_call: TRBJ2-7
clone_size: many
d_call: -
v_call: TRBV20-1
cdr3_nt: TGCAGTGCTAGTGTTCTAGCAGATTACGAGCAGTACTTC
cdr3_aa: CSASVLADYEQYF

j_call: TRBJ2-7
clone_size: many
d_call: -
v_call: TRBV12-3/TRBV12-4
cdr3_nt: TGTGCCAGCAGTTTCCTCCCTCGGGGGCGAGACGAGCAGTACTTC
cdr3_aa: CASSFLPRGRDEQYF